The present T cell receptor (beta chain) was sequenced within a study of blood T cell repertoires in COVID-19. Turning to the study itself: Donors in the United States, Italy and Spain gave samples during acute or convalescent COVID-19. T cells, B-cell-depleted T cells, or PBMCs supplied cDNA or gDNA.

Original processing methods: Amplification of reference gene primers provided the estimated nucleated cell counts. Repertoires were generated with immunoSEQ multiplex PCR, while TCRdb's copy carries only in-frame clones and drops some. D and trimming come from the DNA, and the V and J calls and clone size come from that table. Here the sample spans over 110,000 clones, around 88% being singletons. Looked up from germline, CDR1 is SGHRS and CDR2 is YFSETQ. V gave up 5 bases and J gave up 9 bases, with 18 bases separating them. The CDR3 sequence is 14 residues long. The receptor was derived from a human donor in a cohort sampled during active COVID-19. This chain connects TRBV5-1 to TRBJ1-5; D is ambiguous. The specimen was peripheral blood. The CDR3 sequence: CASRSGSGRGPQHF. In DNA form, the CDR3 reads TGCGCCAGCAGATCCGGGAGCGGGCGAGGGCCCCAGCATTTT.